Shown below are 8 T cell receptor beta chains from a single sample sequenced in a study of control samples from healthy donors and cancer patients. Sequenced by immunoSEQ multiplex PCR; TCRdb stores in-frame clones only, minus some. The data show approximately 86,000 clones, over 85% seen once. The source material was blood. Every receptor here comes from a woman aged 25 to 45 in good health.

The chain has TRBV21-1 and TRBJ2-7; TRBD1 was called by the table and not checked on the DNA. TRBV21-1 is listed as a pseudogene. CDR3 length: 15 amino acids. CDR3 protein: CASSTKNNRTYEQYF. The CDR3 DNA sequence: TGTGCCAGCAGCACCAAGAACAACAGAACCTACGAGCAGTACTTC.

The V call is TRBV29-1, the J call TRBJ1-4; D may be TRBD1 (6 bases). V shed 6 bases and J shed 0 bases, with 20 bases lying between them. The germline V gene encodes CDR1 SQVTM and CDR2 ANQGSEA. The CDR3 length is 17 residues. The CDR3 bases are TGCAGCGTCCATCTACAGGGATTCGGTGCAACTAATGAAAAACTGTTTTTT. It is translated as CSVHLQGFGATNEKLFF.

The V call is TRBV2, the J call TRBJ1-2, with D possibly being TRBD1 (6 bases). V gave up 8 bases and J gave up 4 bases, with 17 bases separating them. This CDR3 has 14 amino acids. Germline CDR1 reads SNHLY; CDR2 reads FYNNEI. The DNA for the CDR3 is TGTGCCAGCTCATGGGGGGGGCAGGTCTATGGCTACACCTTC. It yields the protein CASSWGGQVYGYTF.

As DNA, the CDR3 is TGTGCCAGCTCCCTCGGCGGCGGGACAGTCCCAGTTAACTCCTACGAGCAGTACTTC. It encodes CASSLGGGTVPVNSYEQYF. V gene TRBV18 combines with J gene TRBJ2-7, with D perhaps TRBD1 (7 bases). The germline CDR1 and CDR2 sequences are KGHSH and LQKENI. V lost 6 bases, J lost 0 bases, and 27 bases lay in between. CDR3 length: 19 residues.

In its sample, this clone was seen a few times. The chain links TRBV4-2 to TRBJ1-4; no clear D gene. CDR1 LGHNA and CDR2 YNFKEQ come from the germline V gene. Trimming stripped 0 bases from V and 8 bases from J, with 7 bases between. The CDR3 has 13 residues. The CDR3 protein is CASSQDYTEKLFF. CDR3 nucleotide sequence: TGTGCCAGCAGCCAAGACTACACCGAAAAACTGTTTTTT.

This clone was seen only once. In DNA form, the CDR3 reads TGCAGCGTTGTGGAGGCAGGCAAGAACACTGAAGCTTTCTTT. This gives the protein CSVVEAGKNTEAFF. The V call is TRBV29-1, the J call TRBJ1-1, with D uncertain. V lost 4 bases, J lost 1 base, and 13 bases lay in between. The germline V gene has CDR1 SQVTM and CDR2 ANQGSEA. This CDR3 has 14 amino acids.

The genes are TRBV10-3 and TRBJ2-7, with D possibly called TRBD1 or TRBD2 (5 bases each). With 11 bases removed from V and 3 bases from J, the gap between germline ends came to 17 bases. Germline V CDR1 and CDR2: ENHRY, SYGVKD. This CDR3 has 13 amino acids. CDR3 amino acids: CASSSPGRYEQYF. The DNA of the CDR3 is TGTGCCTCCTCCTCGCCGGGGCGCTACGAGCAGTACTTC.

A single count supports this clone. The chain is built from TRBV6-1 and TRBJ1-1; 9 nucleotides line up with TRBD1. The length of the CDR3 is 18 residues. Trimming removed 2 bases from V and 4 bases from J; junction bases left unmatched: 14. Germline loops: CDR1 MNHNS, CDR2 SASEGT. CDR3 in DNA: TGTGCCAGCAGTGAATTAGGGGGGACAGGGTCCCGGAGCACTGAAGCTTTCTTT. It codes for CASSELGGTGSRSTEAFF.